The present T cell receptor beta chain was sequenced within a study of cytomegalovirus exposure and HLA in healthy donors. Study as a whole: The approximately 110 validation repertoires, a later analysis reported, used the same platform as the 550 to 700 repertoires from the first cohort.

Overall study findings and caveats: The CMV antigen specificity of a few CMV-associated chains was confirmed through in vitro analysis. According to a subsequent analysis, TCR clusters identified in the first cohort showed a tendency to co-occur across the 100 to 150 validation repertoires. The study recorded some 160 TCR beta chains that were cytomegalovirus-associated.

Comments on this clone: Its cognate antigen is unknown. Distinct nucleotide sequences in the sample also encode this CDR3.

Sequencing was performed with immunoSEQ multiplex PCR; in TCRdb, only in-frame clones are kept and a portion is missing. The table records about 78,000 clones, 95% to 97% of them present only once. The receptor's source is a young man in good health and CMV-seropositive. Sequenced sample: PBMCs.

CDR3 nucleotide sequence: TGTGCCAGCTCACCGACAGGGGATGGCTACACCTTC. Amino acids: CASSPTGDGYTF. This rearrangement joins TRBV18 to TRBJ1-2; 8 bases are a match to TRBD1. Trimming removed 3 bases from V and 6 bases from J; junction bases left unmatched: 0. There are 12 residues in the CDR3. The germline gives CDR1 KGHSH, CDR2 LQKENI.